The rows below give T cell receptor beta chains drawn from one sample of a study of blood T cell repertoires in COVID-19. Sequenced by immunoSEQ multiplex PCR; TCRdb stores in-frame clones only, minus some. The sample lists 110,000 to 150,000 clones; 85% to 90% were seen once. The sequenced sample consisted of peripheral blood. These TCRs come from an older woman with active COVID-19. CDR3s include the opening cysteine and the closing phenylalanine or tryptophan. Fields, in order: J gene, clone size, D gene, V gene, CDR3 DNA, CDR3 protein. D genes are given only for firm matches. Size is stated for part of the rows, as once, few or many counts, or as a class when the clone is expanded.

J: TRBJ2-3; size: .; D: .; V: TRBV25-1; DNA: TGTGCCAGCAGTGAGTTCAGAGATACGCAGTATTTT; CDR3: CASSEFRDTQYF
J: TRBJ2-7; size: .; D: TRBD1; V: TRBV3-1/TRBV3-2; DNA: TGTGCCAGCAGCCGAGGGGACAGGGGAGACGAGCAGTACTTC; CDR3: CASSRGDRGDEQYF
J: TRBJ2-3; size: .; D: TRBD2; V: TRBV7-6; DNA: TGTGCCAGCAGCTTAATGGGACTAGGGGTAGATACGCAGTATTTT; CDR3: CASSLMGLGVDTQYF
J: TRBJ2-3; size: .; D: TRBD1; V: TRBV7-3; DNA: TGTGCCAGCAGCTTGACAGGGGGCATAGATACGCAGTATTTT; CDR3: CASSLTGGIDTQYF
J: TRBJ1-5; size: .; D: .; V: TRBV2; DNA: TGTGCCAGCAGGCGGGACGGGGATCAGCCCCAGCATTTT; CDR3: CASRRDGDQPQHF
J: TRBJ2-3; size: .; D: TRBD2; V: TRBV7-7; DNA: TGTGCCAGCAGCGACAACGTGGTATTCGCGGGACTAGCGGGAGGGCCGACAGATACGCAGTATTTT; CDR3: CASSDNVVFAGLAGGPTDTQYF
J: TRBJ2-7; size: .; D: .; V: TRBV29-1; DNA: TGCAGCGTTGAGGAAGCAGGCCTCTCATCAGGCGAGCAGTACTTC; CDR3: CSVEEAGLSSGEQYF
J: TRBJ2-1; size: .; D: .; V: TRBV7-2; DNA: TGTGCCAGCTCATATGAGCAGTTCTTC; CDR3: CASSYEQFF
J: TRBJ2-1; size: .; D: .; V: TRBV7-9; DNA: TGTGCCAGCAGCTTAGAACTAGGTTACAATGAGCAGTTCTTC; CDR3: CASSLELGYNEQFF
J: TRBJ1-4; size: once; D: TRBD1; V: TRBV28; DNA: TGTGCCAGCAAAGGGGGCGCTAATGAAAAACTGTTTTTT; CDR3: CASKGGANEKLFF
J: TRBJ2-3; size: .; D: TRBD2; V: TRBV19; DNA: TGTGCCAGTAGTATGCCAGGTGATAGCGGGAGACGAGATACGCAGTATTTT; CDR3: CASSMPGDSGRRDTQYF
J: TRBJ2-6; size: .; D: .; V: TRBV4-3; DNA: TGCGCCAGCAGCCAAGCTCTATCTGGGGCCAACGTCCTGACTTTC; CDR3: CASSQALSGANVLTF
J: TRBJ1-3; size: .; D: .; V: TRBV30; DNA: TGTGCCTGGAGGGACAGCCGAAACACCATATATTTT; CDR3: CAWRDSRNTIYF
J: TRBJ1-6; size: .; D: .; V: TRBV18; DNA: TGTGCCAGCTCACCGGTTACAATCTCCTATAATTCACCCCTCCACTTT; CDR3: CASSPVTISYNSPLHF
J: TRBJ2-2; size: .; D: .; V: TRBV5-8; DNA: TGTGCCAGCAGCTTGGCCAGGTTCACCGGGGAGCTGTTTTTT; CDR3: CASSLARFTGELFF
J: TRBJ2-6; size: .; D: .; V: TRBV6-5; DNA: TGTGCCAGCAGTCGGGGGGCCAACGTCCTGACTTTC; CDR3: CASSRGANVLTF
J: TRBJ1-1; size: once; D: .; V: TRBV5-1; DNA: TGCGCCAGCAGCTTGGAGCCCCTTTCTTCTGAAGCTTTCTTT; CDR3: CASSLEPLSSEAFF
J: TRBJ1-1; size: .; D: .; V: TRBV3-1/TRBV3-2; DNA: TGTGCCAGCAGCCACGGACACCAGAACACTGAAGCTTTCTTT; CDR3: CASSHGHQNTEAFF
J: TRBJ1-1; size: .; D: .; V: TRBV2; DNA: TGTGCCAGCAGTGCGGGGAGGGTTCGGGACACTGAAGCTTTCTTT; CDR3: CASSAGRVRDTEAFF
J: TRBJ1-5; size: .; D: TRBD1; V: TRBV2; DNA: TGTGCCAGCAATACAGGGGGTAGCAATCAGCCCCAGCATTTT; CDR3: CASNTGGSNQPQHF
J: TRBJ1-1; size: .; D: .; V: TRBV11-2; DNA: TGTGCCAGCAGCTTTCCCCACGGAGGGCTGAACACTGAAGCTTTCTTT; CDR3: CASSFPHGGLNTEAFF
J: TRBJ1-6; size: .; D: .; V: TRBV15; DNA: TGTGCCACCACCGAGGGGGGGGTTAGTTCACCCCTCCACTTT; CDR3: CATTEGGVSSPLHF
J: TRBJ2-7; size: .; D: .; V: TRBV6-5; DNA: TGTGCCAGCAGGTCTAATCCTGGGGCTACCTACGAGCAGTACTTC; CDR3: CASRSNPGATYEQYF
J: TRBJ1-5; size: .; D: TRBD1; V: TRBV28; DNA: TGTGCCAGCAGTTCGGGACAGGGTGACCAGCCCCAGCATTTT; CDR3: CASSSGQGDQPQHF
J: TRBJ1-5; size: .; D: TRBD1; V: TRBV4-2; DNA: TGTGCCAGCAGCCAAGATTCAGGGGGGAACCAGCCCCAGCATTTT; CDR3: CASSQDSGGNQPQHF
J: TRBJ2-2; size: .; D: .; V: TRBV7-8; DNA: TGTGCCAGCAGCTTAGCTGGGGGACATTTCCTTAACACCGGGGAGCTGTTTTTT; CDR3: CASSLAGGHFLNTGELFF
J: TRBJ2-5; size: .; D: TRBD2; V: TRBV3-1/TRBV3-2; DNA: TGTGCCAGCAGCCGAGGGACTAGCGGGAGGGGGGAGACCCAGTACTTC; CDR3: CASSRGTSGRGETQYF
J: TRBJ2-7; size: .; D: TRBD2; V: TRBV5-4; DNA: TGTGCCAGCAGCTTACTAGCGGGCCCCTACGAGCAGTACTTC; CDR3: CASSLLAGPYEQYF
J: TRBJ2-3; size: .; D: TRBD1; V: TRBV19; DNA: TGTGCCAGTACCCGGGACAGGGGGCCATCAGATACGCAGTATTTT; CDR3: CASTRDRGPSDTQYF
J: TRBJ1-2; size: .; D: .; V: TRBV28; DNA: TGTGCCAGCAGTTTTACTCGCTATGGCTACACCTTC; CDR3: CASSFTRYGYTF
J: TRBJ2-7; size: .; D: .; V: TRBV18; DNA: TGTGCCAGCTCACCACTTTACGGGGGTTTCGGCGAGCAGTACTTC; CDR3: CASSPLYGGFGEQYF
J: TRBJ2-2; size: .; D: .; V: TRBV11-2; DNA: TGTGCCAGCAGATCAATAACGGGAACCACCGGGGAGCTGTTTTTT; CDR3: CASRSITGTTGELFF
J: TRBJ1-1; size: .; D: TRBD1; V: TRBV3-1/TRBV3-2; DNA: TGTGCCAGCAGCCCACCCCAGGGGGCATACACTGAAGCTTTCTTT; CDR3: CASSPPQGAYTEAFF
J: TRBJ1-1; size: .; D: .; V: TRBV7-9; DNA: TGTGCCAGCAGCTTAGGGGGGCGCGGAGCTTTCTTT; CDR3: CASSLGGRGAFF